This T cell receptor (beta chain) was found in a study of T cell responses to AZD1222 COVID-19 vaccine. The study, taken as a whole, reports: Baseline testing showed seropositivity in only a handful of AZD1222 recipients. Researchers took repertoire samples only after the peak T cell response had come. Mostly white British, mostly female donors; authors suggested clonal diversity may be underestimated.

Of note for this clone: Its target is unknown.

Some clones are missing from TCRdb's copy, which holds only in-frame ones; the method was immunoSEQ multiplex PCR. The sample includes fewer than 150,000 clones, nearly 90% of them seen just once. The source is an adult who received the AZD1222 COVID-19 vaccine. The sequenced sample was peripheral blood, obtained 28 days after the second AZD1222 dose.

This chain's CDR3 is CASSATGQGYQPQHF. DNA of the CDR3: TGTGCCAGCAGTGCTACGGGACAGGGGTATCAGCCCCAGCATTTT. V and J are TRBV2 and TRBJ1-5; TRBD1 agrees at 10 bases. V dropped 4 bases and J dropped 5; count of bases not matched to a gene: 5. Germline V gene sequence: CDR1 SNHLY, CDR2 FYNNEI. This CDR3 is 15 amino acids long.